This T cell receptor beta chain was found in a study of PD-L1 blockade in urothelial cancer. Across the study: Blood samples had a median of 141,255 T cells.

Losses at the gene ends were 4 bases for V and 5 bases for J; bases not matched to a gene: 18. CDR3 length equals 18 residues. Profiling relied on immunoSEQ multiplex PCR, and the TCRdb table lists in-frame clones only, not all of them. The sample includes about 130,000 clones, about four fifths seen only once; the top ten take 3.2%. Points from the study as a whole: Clonality of blood TCR below the median before treatment predicted better survival.

Only one count was recorded for this clone. What it binds is not known. Time point described: pretreatment peripheral blood. Pretreatment and on-treatment samples were taken, numbering 1 to 8 per patient. This chain joins TRBV23-1 and TRBJ1-1; 8 bases map to TRBD1. TRBV23-1 falls under the ORF class, with uncertain function. The TCR sequence derives from a man aged 50 to 59 with urothelial cancer. Here the sequenced sample was PBMCs, taken around atezolizumab (anti-PD-L1) treatment. This CDR3 reads CASSPLTGQGARCTEAFF. CDR3 in DNA: TGCGCCAGCAGTCCCTTAACGGGGCAGGGGGCTCGATGTACTGAAGCTTTCTTT.